The 8 T cell receptor beta chains below were found in one sample sequenced in a study of glioma-infiltrating T cells after dendritic cell vaccination. Time point given: after dendritic cell vaccination, including at tumor progression/relapse. Sequencing used immunoSEQ multiplex PCR; TCRdb keeps in-frame clones, though not all of them. The table shows around 23,000 clones, with 85% to 90% occurring only once. The input for sequencing was blood, taken after dendritic cell vaccination. These receptors all come from a human donor with glioblastoma.

The DNA for the CDR3 is TGTGCCAGTACTCTTCAGGGCTTCACCGGGGAGCTGTTTTTT. Encoded protein: CASTLQGFTGELFF. The chain uses TRBV19 and TRBJ2-2; tentative D call: TRBD1 (5 bases). The CDR3 spans 14 residues. V was clipped by 7 bases and J by 4 bases, with 13 bases between them. Per the germline V gene, CDR1 is LNHDA and CDR2 is SQIVND (reference sequence).

The chain is built from TRBV11-2 and TRBJ2-5; a possible D gene is TRBD1 (5 bases). Germline CDR1 SGHAT, CDR2 FQNNGV. CDR3 length: 15 amino acids. Trimming took off 5 bases at V and 4 bases at J, with 17 bases between the two ends. CDR3 bases: TGTGCCAGCAGCCCAAGCCCCAGGGTCCTAGAGACCCAGTACTTC. It translates to CASSPSPRVLETQYF.

V is TRBV7-2 and J is TRBJ1-1; the D is unclear. CDR1 and CDR2 (germline): SGHTA, FQGNSA. Trimming shortened V by 5 bases and J by 5 bases, and 18 bases separated the two germline ends. This CDR3 comprises 15 residues. CDR3 nucleotide sequence: TGTGCCAGCAGCCGTCGCTGGGGAGGGAAAACTGAAGCTTTCTTT. Translation gives CASSRRWGGKTEAFF. The full variable domain, its missing parts supplied by reference TRBV7-2 and TRBJ1-1, is GAGVSQSPSNKVTEKGKDVELRCDPISGHTALYWYRQSLGQGLEFLIYFQGNSAPDKSGLPSDRFSAERTGGSVSTLTIQRTQQEDSAVYLCASSRRWGGKTEAFFGQGTRLTVV.

The genes are TRBV6-6 and TRBJ2-7, with D perhaps matching TRBD2 (5 bases). The CDR3 has 13 residues. Germline V gives CDR1 MNHNY, CDR2 SVGAGI (reference sequence). Deletions cut 5 bases from V and 3 bases from J, with 11 bases between. Here the CDR3 DNA reads TGTGCCAGCAGTCGGGGTCCGAACTACGAGCAGTACTTC. Translating gives CASSRGPNYEQYF.

This chain uses TRBV14 with TRBJ2-7, with TRBD1 matching 11 bases. The CDR3 is 14 amino acids. The V gene's germline CDR1 is SGHDN and CDR2 FVKESK. Losses at the gene ends were 5 bases for V and 6 bases for J; bases not matched to a gene: 6. In nucleotides, the CDR3 is TGTGCCAGCAGCTCCGGGACAGGGGGATTCGAGCAGTACTTC. This encodes CASSSGTGGFEQYF.

The chain has TRBV5-1 and TRBJ2-3; 8 nucleotides align to TRBD1. Trimming took 0 bases from V and 5 from J; bases not matched to a gene: 5. The germline V gene encodes CDR1 SGHRS and CDR2 YFSETQ. The CDR3 extends over 15 amino acids. As DNA, the CDR3 is TGCGCCAGCAGCTTGGTAGGGACAGGTGGAGATACGCAGTATTTT. It translates to CASSLVGTGGDTQYF.

Points on this clone: A read error may account for a junction end that differs from germline. Different DNA sequences within this sample yield the same CDR3. The rearrangement links TRBV11-2 to TRBJ1-6; the D gene is possibly TRBD1 (6 bases). The length of the CDR3 is 14 residues. Germline V lookup: CDR1 SGHAT, CDR2 FQNNGV. In DNA, the CDR3 is TGTGCCAGCAGCTTACCGGGGACAAATTCCCCCCTCCACTTT. Residues: CASSLPGTNSPLHF.

This chain joins TRBV28 and TRBJ1-2; 11 bases are shared with TRBD1. This CDR3 comprises 13 residues. Trimming took 5 bases from V and 6 from J; bases not matched to a gene: 2. Germline CDR1 is MDHEN and CDR2 is SYDVKM. CDR3 in amino acids: CASSVGQGDGYTF. Written as DNA, the CDR3 is TGTGCCAGCAGTGTGGGACAGGGGGATGGCTACACCTTC.